The sequence of this T cell receptor (beta chain) was determined in a study of blood T cell repertoires in COVID-19. Trimming stripped 5 bases from V and 4 bases from J, with 18 bases between. The CDR3 loop spans 15 amino acids. Germline CDR1 and CDR2: SGDLS and YYNGEE. Original processing methods: Amplification of reference gene primers provided the estimated nucleated cell counts. Here immunoSEQ multiplex PCR was the method, and the copy in TCRdb shows in-frame clones only, minus some. V and J calls and clone size are as listed in that table; D and trimming were resolved from the DNA. This sample has 60,000 to 80,000 clones; just under 95% occur once, and the top ten carry roughly 6.2%.

The V gene is TRBV9, the J gene TRBJ1-2; no reliable D call. Sequencing used peripheral blood. The receptor was isolated from a human donor in a cohort sampled during active COVID-19. The CDR3 is CASRPNSGYGYGYTF. In DNA, the CDR3 is TGTGCCAGCAGACCCAACTCAGGCTATGGCTATGGCTACACCTTC. The full variable domain, rest sourced from reference TRBV9 and TRBJ1-2, is DSGVTQTPKHLITATGQRVTLRCSPRSGDLSVYWYQQSLDQGLQFLIQYYNGEERAKGNILERFSAQQFPDLHSELNLSSLELGDSALYFCASRPNSGYGYGYTFGSGTRLTVV.